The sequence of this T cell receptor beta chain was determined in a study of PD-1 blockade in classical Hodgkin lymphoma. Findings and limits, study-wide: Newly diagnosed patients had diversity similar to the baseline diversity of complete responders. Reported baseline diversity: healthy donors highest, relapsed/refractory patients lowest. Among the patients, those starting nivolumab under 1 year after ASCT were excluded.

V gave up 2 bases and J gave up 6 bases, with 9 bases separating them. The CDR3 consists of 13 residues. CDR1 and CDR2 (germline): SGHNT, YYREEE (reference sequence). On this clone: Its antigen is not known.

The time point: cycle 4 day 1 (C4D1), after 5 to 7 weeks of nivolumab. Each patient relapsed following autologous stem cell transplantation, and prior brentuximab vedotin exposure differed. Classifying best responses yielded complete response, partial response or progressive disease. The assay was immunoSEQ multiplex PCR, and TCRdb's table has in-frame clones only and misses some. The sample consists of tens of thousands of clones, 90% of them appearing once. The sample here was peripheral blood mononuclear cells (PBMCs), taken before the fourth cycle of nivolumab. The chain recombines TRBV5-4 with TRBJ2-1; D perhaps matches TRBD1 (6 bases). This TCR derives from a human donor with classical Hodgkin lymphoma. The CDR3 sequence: CASSFSGVNEQFF. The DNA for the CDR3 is TGTGCCAGCAGCTTCTCAGGGGTCAATGAGCAGTTCTTC.